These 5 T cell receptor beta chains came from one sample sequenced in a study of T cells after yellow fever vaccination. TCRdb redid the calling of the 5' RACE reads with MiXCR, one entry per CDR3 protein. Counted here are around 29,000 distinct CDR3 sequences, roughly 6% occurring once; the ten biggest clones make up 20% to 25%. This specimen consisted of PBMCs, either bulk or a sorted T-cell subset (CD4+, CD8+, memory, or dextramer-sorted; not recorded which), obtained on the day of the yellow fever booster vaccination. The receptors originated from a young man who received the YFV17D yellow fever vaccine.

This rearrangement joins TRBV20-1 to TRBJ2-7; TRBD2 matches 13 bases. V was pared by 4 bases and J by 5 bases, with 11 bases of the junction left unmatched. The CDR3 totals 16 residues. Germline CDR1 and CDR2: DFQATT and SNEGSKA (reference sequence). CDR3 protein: CSATGTSGKGRDEQYF. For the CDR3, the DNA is TGCAGTGCTACCGGGACTAGCGGGAAAGGCCGGGACGAGCAGTACTTC.

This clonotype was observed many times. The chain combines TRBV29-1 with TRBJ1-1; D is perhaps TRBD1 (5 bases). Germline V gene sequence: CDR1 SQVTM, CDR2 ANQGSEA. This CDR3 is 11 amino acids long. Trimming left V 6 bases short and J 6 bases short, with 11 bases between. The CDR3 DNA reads TGCAGCGTAGATGACAGAGCTGAAGCTTTCTTT. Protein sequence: CSVDDRAEAFF.

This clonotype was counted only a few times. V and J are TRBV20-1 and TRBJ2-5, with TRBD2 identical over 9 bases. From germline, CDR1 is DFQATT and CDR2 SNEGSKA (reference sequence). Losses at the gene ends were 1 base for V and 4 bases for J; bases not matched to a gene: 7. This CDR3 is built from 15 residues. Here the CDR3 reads CSARGAGGPGETQYF. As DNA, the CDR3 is TGCAGTGCTAGAGGGGCGGGAGGGCCGGGAGAGACCCAGTACTTC.

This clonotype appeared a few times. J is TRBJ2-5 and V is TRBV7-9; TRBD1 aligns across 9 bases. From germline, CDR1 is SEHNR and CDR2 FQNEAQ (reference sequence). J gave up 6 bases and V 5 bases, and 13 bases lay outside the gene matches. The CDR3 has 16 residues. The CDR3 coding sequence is TGTGCCAGCAGCGCCGGGGACAGGGCGATTTTACAGACCCAGTACTTC. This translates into CASSAGDRAILQTQYF.

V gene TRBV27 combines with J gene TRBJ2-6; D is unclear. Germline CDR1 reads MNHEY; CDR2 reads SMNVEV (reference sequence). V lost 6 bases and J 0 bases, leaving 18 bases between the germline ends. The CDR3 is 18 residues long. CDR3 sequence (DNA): TGTGCCAGCAGGCCAGCCTCTGCAAGTTACTCTGGGGCCAACGTCCTGACTTTC. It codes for CASRPASASYSGANVLTF.